This is a list of T cell receptor beta chains from one sample in a study of post-analysis software for immune sequencing data. Via MiXCR, TCRdb re-called the PCR reads, giving one row per CDR3 protein. The sample includes about 540,000 distinct CDR3 sequences, around a third seen only once; the top ten take roughly 6%. Input material: blood. The source of these receptors is a girl aged 2-17 years with multiple sclerosis. The CDR3 runs from the conserved cysteine through the conserved F or W. Each record gives: V gene, clone size, J gene, CDR3 length, D gene, CDR3 protein, CDR3 DNA. A D gene is named only where the DNA matches it firmly. Size tells how often a clone was seen (once, few, many) or the class of an expanded clone, and some rows leave it out.

>TRBV18|.|TRBJ2-3|15|.
CASSPWGLETDTQYF
TGTGCCAGCTCACCATGGGGGCTTGAGACAGATACGCAGTATTTT
>TRBV5-6|.|TRBJ2-4|14|.
CASSPRAALNIQYF
TGTGCCAGCAGCCCAAGGGCAGCTTTAAACATTCAGTACTTC
>TRBV5-1|.|TRBJ1-2|14|.
CASSSSRSDDGYTF
TGCGCCAGCAGCTCGTCGCGGAGTGACGATGGCTACACCTTC
>TRBV12-3/TRBV12-4|.|TRBJ1-5|12|.
CASSLFQQPQHF
TGTGCCAGCAGCCTTTTCCAGCAGCCCCAGCATTTT
>TRBV25-1|many|TRBJ1-2|16|TRBD1
CASSGWGQGSNYGYTF
TGTGCCAGCAGTGGCTGGGGACAGGGGTCTAACTATGGCTACACCTTC
>TRBV12-3/TRBV12-4|.|TRBJ2-5|16|TRBD2
CASRPTLAGKGETQYF
TGTGCCAGCAGACCTACACTAGCGGGGAAGGGAGAGACCCAGTACTTC
>TRBV5-6|few|TRBJ2-5|13|.
CASLADYAGEQYF
TGTGCCAGCCTGGCGGACTATGCAGGGGAGCAGTACTTC
>TRBV29-1|few|TRBJ2-5|15|TRBD2
CSAKRSGGAFETQYF
TGCAGCGCCAAGCGTAGCGGGGGGGCCTTTGAGACCCAGTACTTC
>TRBV7-9|.|TRBJ2-6|18|.
CASSLGGDIYLWANVLTF
TGTGCCAGCAGCTTAGGTGGGGACATCTACCTCTGGGCCAACGTCCTGACTTTC
>TRBV5-1|.|TRBJ2-1|15|TRBD1
CASSSDRGSAGEQFF
TGCGCCAGCAGCTCCGACAGGGGATCTGCTGGTGAGCAGTTCTTC
>TRBV4-1|.|TRBJ2-1|15|.
CASTSRGDTYNEQFF
TGCGCCAGCACCTCTAGGGGGGACACCTACAATGAGCAGTTCTTC
>TRBV7-9|.|TRBJ2-1|13|.
CVSSGDTYNEQFF
TGTGTCAGCAGCGGGGACACCTACAATGAGCAGTTCTTC
>TRBV28|.|TRBJ2-5|15|.
CASSLAGAEKGTQYF
TGTGCCAGCAGTCTCGCGGGGGCTGAAAAAGGGACCCAGTACTTC
>TRBV5-1|many|TRBJ2-1|15|.
CASSLSGSSYNEQFF
TGTGCCAGCAGCTTAAGTGGGTCCTCCTACAATGAGCAGTTCTTC
>TRBV12-3/TRBV12-4|.|TRBJ2-3|17|.
CASSLRNAAPGGDTQYF
TGTGCCAGCAGTTTAAGGAACGCAGCCCCAGGAGGTGATACGCAGTATTTT
>TRBV6-4|.|TRBJ2-2|12|.
CASSDPDGELFF
TGTGCCAGCAGTGACCCAGACGGGGAGCTGTTTTTT
>TRBV11-1|.|TRBJ2-1|16|TRBD2
CASSSGTSGGLNEQFF
TGTGCCAGCAGCTCAGGGACTAGCGGGGGGCTCAATGAGCAGTTCTTC
>TRBV5-1|.|TRBJ1-2|15|.
CASSTWTERNYGCTF
TGCGCCAGCAGCACCTGGACGGAACGTAACTATGGCTGCACCTTC
>TRBV4-2|.|TRBJ2-7|15|TRBD2
CVSSQVLAGGFEQYF
TGTGTCAGCAGCCAAGTACTAGCGGGGGGGTTTGAGCAGTACTTC
>TRBV5-1|.|TRBJ2-5|15|.
CASSLGSGVQETQYF
TGCGCCAGCAGCTTGGGTTCAGGGGTACAAGAGACCCAGTACTTC
>TRBV12-2|few|TRBJ1-2|15|.
CASRPHRRENYGYTF
TGTGCAAGTCGTCCTCACAGGAGGGAAAACTATGGCTACACCTTC
>TRBV7-9|few|TRBJ2-7|15|.
CASSLRAAVISEQYF
TGTGCCAGCAGCCTCAGGGCGGCAGTTATTTCCGAGCAGTACTTC
>TRBV27|.|TRBJ2-2|15|TRBD1
CASSLSTGGPGELFF
TGTGCCAGCAGTCTATCGACAGGGGGGCCCGGGGAGCTGTTTTTT
>TRBV12-3/TRBV12-4|few|TRBJ2-3|15|.
CASSLAGLSTDTQYF
TGTGCCAGCAGTTTAGCGGGCCTAAGCACAGATACGCAGTATTTT